Shown below are 32 T cell receptor beta chains from a single sample sequenced in a study of shared clonotypes between healthy human individuals. Libraries were prepared by immunoSEQ multiplex PCR; TCRdb keeps only in-frame clonotypes and omits some of them. The sample holds millions of clones; about 95% are singletons and the top ten take 0.85% to 1.3%. Naive-designated CD8 cells lacked CD45RO, were positively enriched for CCR7, and omitted terminally differentiated effector memory CD45RA+ cells. The sequencing input was naive CD8+ T cells sorted from blood. The source of these receptors is a man between 18 and 35 years old in good health.

DNA for the CDR3: TGTGCCAGCAGTGAAGTAGCTCAGATCTACAATGAGCAGTTCTTC. The encoded protein is CASSEVAQIYNEQFF. The chain links TRBV2 to TRBJ2-1; D gene unclear. From germline, CDR1 is SNHLY and CDR2 FYNNEI. This CDR3 is 15 amino acids long. V lost 1 base, J lost 3 bases, and 10 bases lay in between. Drawing the rest from reference TRBV2 and TRBJ2-1, the complete variable domain is EPEVTQTPSHQVTQMGQEVILRCVPISNHLYFYWYRQILGQKVEFLVSFYNNEISEKSEIFDDQFSVERPDGSNFTLKIRSTKLEDSAMYFCASSEVAQIYNEQFFGPGTRLTVL.

This rearrangement joins TRBV6-1 to TRBJ2-7; tentatively, D is TRBD1 (5 bases). The CDR3 length is 14 residues. In germline, CDR1 is MNHNS, CDR2 SASEGT. Deletions cut 7 bases from V and 5 bases from J, with 18 bases between. This chain's CDR3 is CASTDSLWFDEQYF. The CDR3, as DNA: TGTGCCAGCACCGACAGCCTATGGTTCGACGAGCAGTACTTC.

This clone appeared a single time. This chain links TRBV6-4 with TRBJ2-2; D perhaps matches TRBD1 (6 bases). The CDR3 loop spans 16 amino acids. Trimming removed 1 base from V and 4 bases from J, with 13 bases in between. Germline-derived CDR1 and CDR2 are MRHNA and SNTAGT. CDR3 sequence: CASSDFRGHGTGELFF. The CDR3 nucleotides are TGTGCCAGCAGTGACTTTAGGGGACACGGCACCGGGGAGCTGTTTTTT.

This sequence joins TRBV7-9 and TRBJ2-7; no firm D call. V lost 3 bases and J lost 2, with 8 bases in between. This CDR3 comprises 13 residues. Germline CDR1 reads SEHNR; CDR2 reads FQNEAQ (reference sequence). The DNA of the CDR3 is TGTGCCAGCAGCTTGCTAGTACCCTACGAGCAGTACTTC. Translated: CASSLLVPYEQYF. Drawing the rest from reference TRBV7-9 and TRBJ2-7, the complete variable domain is DTGVSQNPRHKITKRGQNVTFRCDPISEHNRLYWYRQTLGQGPEFLTYFQNEAQLEKSRLLSDRFSAERPKGSFSTLEIQRTEQGDSAMYLCASSLLVPYEQYFGPGTRLTVT.

This rearrangement joins TRBV7-9 to TRBJ1-6, with TRBD1 matching over 7 bases. The CDR3 sequence is 16 residues long. CDR1 is SEHNR and CDR2 is FQNEAQ in the germline V gene (reference sequence). Trimming cost V 5 bases and J 2 bases; bases outside gene matches: 6. In DNA form, the CDR3 reads TGTGCCAGCAGCATAACAGGGGATCCCTATAATTCACCCCTCCACTTT. Translation gives CASSITGDPYNSPLHF. Filled out from reference TRBV7-9 and TRBJ1-6, the complete variable domain reads DTGVSQNPRHKITKRGQNVTFRCDPISEHNRLYWYRQTLGQGPEFLTYFQNEAQLEKSRLLSDRFSAERPKGSFSTLEIQRTEQGDSAMYLCASSITGDPYNSPLHFGNGTRLTVT.

The J gene is TRBJ2-7, the V gene TRBV27; the D gene is possibly TRBD1 (5 bases). CDR3 size: 14 residues. Germline loops: CDR1 MNHEY, CDR2 SMNVEV (reference sequence). The V end was cut by 5 bases, the J end by 5 bases, with 16 bases between. CDR3 loop: CASSPSLTVDEQYF. CDR3 in DNA: TGTGCCAGCAGTCCCTCTCTGACAGTGGACGAGCAGTACTTC.

This sequence joins TRBV18 and TRBJ2-3; the match to TRBD2 covers 10 bases. This CDR3 comprises 15 residues. The J segment lost 4 bases and the V segment lost 2 bases, leaving 3 bases of the junction unmatched. Germline CDR1 and CDR2: KGHSH and LQKENI. CDR3 sequence: CASSPTSGVPDTQYF. CDR3 sequence (DNA): TGTGCCAGCTCACCAACTAGCGGGGTCCCAGATACGCAGTATTTT.

J is TRBJ1-1 and V is TRBV9; a weak D match, TRBD1 (5 bases). Germline CDR1 SGDLS, CDR2 YYNGEE. This CDR3 region has 16 residues. V lost 2 bases and J 0 bases, leaving 14 bases between the germline ends. The CDR3: CASSVDPAGMNTEAFF. For the CDR3, the DNA is TGTGCCAGCAGCGTTGACCCCGCAGGGATGAACACTGAAGCTTTCTTT. Full variable domain (rest looked up from reference TRBV9 and TRBJ1-1): DSGVTQTPKHLITATGQRVTLRCSPRSGDLSVYWYQQSLDQGLQFLIQYYNGEERAKGNILERFSAQQFPDLHSELNLSSLELGDSALYFCASSVDPAGMNTEAFFGQGTRLTVV.

A single count supports this clone. The chain carries TRBV9 and TRBJ2-7; the match to TRBD2 covers 9 bases. This CDR3 spans 14 amino acids. From germline, CDR1 is SGDLS and CDR2 YYNGEE. The V and J ends lost 4 bases and 3 bases, in that order; junction bases with no gene match: 5. In DNA, the CDR3 is TGTGCCAGCAGCCCTCGGACTAGCGTCTACGAGCAGTACTTC. It codes for CASSPRTSVYEQYF.

Turning to this clone: This specimen includes other DNA sequences encoding the same CDR3. The chain carries TRBV5-6 and TRBJ1-1, with no clear D. The CDR3 sequence is 13 residues long. Trimming cost V 0 bases and J 1 base, with 4 bases left between them. Per germline, CDR1 SGHDT and CDR2 YYEEEE. The CDR3 sequence: CASSLGPNTEAFF. The CDR3 DNA reads TGTGCCAGCAGCTTGGGGCCGAACACTGAAGCTTTCTTT.

Notes on this clone: This sample includes further DNA sequences coding for the same CDR3. This chain uses TRBV28 with TRBJ1-6; D remains unclear. Between the trimmed V and J ends, which lost 2 bases and 7 bases, there was a span of 3 bases. The germline gives CDR1 MDHEN, CDR2 SYDVKM. The CDR3 sequence is 12 residues long. The CDR3 loop is CASSLGNSPLHF. CDR3 DNA: TGTGCCAGCAGTTTAGGGAATTCACCCCTCCACTTT. Full variable domain (rest looked up from reference TRBV28 and TRBJ1-6): DVKVTQSSRYLVKRTGEKVFLECVQDMDHENMFWYRQDPGLGLRLIYFSYDVKMKEKGDIPEGYSVSREKKERFSLILESASTNQTSMYLCASSLGNSPLHFGNGTRLTVT.

The chain uses TRBV9 and TRBJ2-1; 10 bases are shared with TRBD2. V was pared by 3 bases and J by 2 bases, with 5 bases of the junction left unmatched. The CDR3 covers 16 residues. Germline V gene sequence: CDR1 SGDLS, CDR2 YYNGEE. The CDR3 nucleotides read TGTGCCAGCAGCGCCCAGGGACTAGCGCCCTACAATGAGCAGTTCTTC. Amino acids: CASSAQGLAPYNEQFF. Full variable domain (rest looked up from reference TRBV9 and TRBJ2-1): DSGVTQTPKHLITATGQRVTLRCSPRSGDLSVYWYQQSLDQGLQFLIQYYNGEERAKGNILERFSAQQFPDLHSELNLSSLELGDSALYFCASSAQGLAPYNEQFFGPGTRLTVL.

The J gene is TRBJ1-2, the V gene TRBV28; D is ambiguous. V lost 2 bases and J 0 bases, leaving 10 bases between the germline ends. Germline CDR1 and CDR2: MDHEN and SYDVKM. The CDR3 covers 15 residues. CDR3 DNA sequence: TGTGCCAGCAGTTTAAGGACGGTAACTAACTATGGCTACACCTTC. Encoded protein: CASSLRTVTNYGYTF.

This sequence joins TRBV7-8 and TRBJ2-6; weak D call: TRBD1 (5 bases). CDR3 length: 16 amino acids. V lost 5 bases and J lost 2, with 13 bases in between. Germline V gene sequence: CDR1 SGHVS, CDR2 FQNEAQ. The CDR3 reads CASSPTSGTGANVLTF. The DNA of the CDR3 is TGTGCCAGCAGCCCAACCTCAGGGACTGGGGCCAACGTCCTGACTTTC.

The chain joins TRBV28 to TRBJ2-7; D call uncertain. CDR3 size: 12 residues. V was pared by 6 bases and J by 2 bases, with 8 bases between. The germline CDR1 and CDR2 sequences are MDHEN and SYDVKM. The DNA for the CDR3 is TGTGCCAGCAGCGACCCAGCCTACGAGCAGTACTTC. This translates into CASSDPAYEQYF.

The CDR3 spells CASSYSFGGTYEQYF. In DNA, the CDR3 is TGTGCCAGCAGTTACTCCTTTGGAGGGACTTACGAGCAGTACTTC. This sequence joins TRBV6-6 and TRBJ2-7, with D possibly being TRBD2 (6 bases). CDR1 MNHNY and CDR2 SVGAGI come from the germline V gene (reference sequence). V lost 0 bases to trimming and J lost 4 bases, with 13 bases between them. The CDR3 is made up of 15 amino acids.

The rearrangement joins TRBV18 to TRBJ1-1; TRBD1 is a possible D gene (6 bases). The CDR3 covers 15 residues. The V end lost 2 bases, the J end lost 3 bases, and 13 bases lay between the germline ends. Germline values: CDR1 KGHSH, CDR2 LQKENI. The CDR3 reads CASSPYREADTEAFF. Here the CDR3 DNA reads TGTGCCAGCTCACCATACAGGGAGGCGGACACTGAAGCTTTCTTT.

V is TRBV11-2 and J is TRBJ2-3; D is ambiguous. Trimming shortened V by 8 bases and J by 1 base, and 1 base separated the two germline ends. The CDR3 extends over 10 amino acids. Looked up from germline, CDR1 is SGHAT and CDR2 is FQNNGV. The CDR3 DNA follows: TGTGCCAGCGGCACAGATACGCAGTATTTT. The encoded protein is CASGTDTQYF.

This clone has only one observation. V and J are TRBV2 and TRBJ2-7; 7 bases match TRBD1. V lost 8 bases, J lost 0 bases, and 4 bases stayed unmatched. There are 13 residues in the CDR3. Per germline, CDR1 SNHLY and CDR2 FYNNEI. The CDR3, as DNA: TGTGCCAGCGGAGACAGGGACTCCTACGAGCAGTACTTC. Amino acids: CASGDRDSYEQYF.

The CDR3 coding sequence is TGTGCCTGGAGTGGGTCTGTGAACACTGAAGCTTTCTTT. Its protein product is CAWSGSVNTEAFF. V is TRBV30 and J is TRBJ1-1; D remains ambiguous. This CDR3 spans 13 amino acids. Looked up from germline, CDR1 is GTSNPN and CDR2 is SVGIG (reference sequence). V gave up 1 base and J gave up 0 bases, with 6 bases separating them.

The chain employs TRBV4-1 and TRBJ2-2; D is possibly TRBD2 (5 bases). Germline loops: CDR1 MGHRA, CDR2 YSYEKL. Deletions cut 0 bases from V and 6 bases from J, with 11 bases between. The CDR3 extends over 15 amino acids. CDR3: CASSQDRGSAGELFF. The DNA of the CDR3 is TGCGCCAGCAGCCAAGATCGGGGTAGTGCCGGGGAGCTGTTTTTT.

The gene calls are TRBV7-9 and TRBJ1-6; the D gene is possibly TRBD1 (5 bases). The V gene lost 2 bases and the J gene lost 9 bases, with 11 bases spanning the gap. Germline V gene sequence: CDR1 SEHNR, CDR2 FQNEAQ (reference sequence). The CDR3 consists of 14 residues. CDR3 nucleotides: TGTGCCAGCAGCTTACTGGGGCTTGGTTCACCCCTCCACTTT. It specifies CASSLLGLGSPLHF. The complete variable domain, with remaining parts taken from reference TRBV7-9 and TRBJ1-6, reads DTGVSQNPRHKITKRGQNVTFRCDPISEHNRLYWYRQTLGQGPEFLTYFQNEAQLEKSRLLSDRFSAERPKGSFSTLEIQRTEQGDSAMYLCASSLLGLGSPLHFGNGTRLTVT.

This chain uses TRBV10-2 with TRBJ1-1, with 7 bases identical to TRBD1. This CDR3 contains 14 residues. Germline lookup yields CDR1 WSHSY and CDR2 SAAADI. The junction had 4 bases not matched to a gene; V was cut back by 2 bases and J by 4 bases. The CDR3 nucleotides read TGCGCCAGCAGTGAGCGCCGGGACAGCACTGAAGCTTTCTTT. This gives the protein CASSERRDSTEAFF.

The CDR3 spells CASSYRTGEETQYF. CDR3 coding DNA: TGTGCCAGCAGTTACCGGACAGGGGAAGAGACCCAGTACTTC. This chain uses TRBV6-6 with TRBJ2-5; 9 positions agree with TRBD1. The germline V gene has CDR1 MNHNY and CDR2 SVGAGI (reference sequence). V lost 2 bases to trimming and J lost 3 bases; unmatched junction nucleotides: 1. The CDR3 runs to 14 residues.

The chain combines TRBV9 with TRBJ2-7; D unresolved. The CDR3 runs to 15 residues. With 0 bases removed from V and 1 base from J, the gap between germline ends came to 11 bases. Germline CDR1 and CDR2: SGDLS and YYNGEE. CDR3 DNA: TGTGCCAGCAGCGTAGGGGTCTCGGATTCCTACGAGCAGTACTTC. Translating gives CASSVGVSDSYEQYF.

Here the CDR3 DNA reads TGCGCCAGCAGCCAGTTGGGGGGGTCAGAGGGCTACACCTTC. Amino acids: CASSQLGGSEGYTF. The chain has TRBV4-3 and TRBJ1-2, with D possibly being TRBD1 (5 bases). Trimming took off 3 bases at V and 8 bases at J, with 16 bases between the two ends. Looked up from germline, CDR1 is LGHNA and CDR2 is YSLEER. The CDR3 sequence is 14 residues long.

The chain uses TRBV5-6 and TRBJ2-1; 9 bases fit TRBD2. CDR3 length: 19 residues. V shed 0 bases and J 10 bases; nucleotides not matched to a gene: 20. CDR1 is SGHDT and CDR2 is YYEEEE in the germline V gene. This CDR3 reads CASSLAYGFGTSRVGEQFF. DNA for the CDR3: TGTGCCAGCAGCTTGGCCTATGGGTTTGGGACTAGCAGAGTAGGGGAGCAGTTCTTC.

The chain is built from TRBV28 and TRBJ2-7, with D perhaps matching TRBD1 (6 bases). Germline CDR1 MDHEN, CDR2 SYDVKM. The V gene lost 5 bases and the J gene lost 11 bases, with 13 bases spanning the gap. The CDR3 sequence is 11 residues long. CDR3 protein: CASSEKDREYF. The CDR3 DNA is TGTGCCAGCAGTGAAAAGGACAGAGAGTACTTC.

The chain has TRBV6-5 and TRBJ2-7; 10 positions agree with TRBD2. CDR1 and CDR2 from the germline V gene are MNHEY and SVGAGI. This CDR3 has 16 residues. V lost 0 bases, J lost 0 bases, and 2 bases stayed unmatched. CDR3 amino acids: CASSYSEREGSYEQYF. The CDR3 DNA reads TGTGCCAGCAGTTACTCGGAGCGGGAGGGCTCCTACGAGCAGTACTTC.

In nucleotides, the CDR3 is TGTGCCAGCAGCTTTAGGGCCTCCTACGAGCAGTACTTC. As protein: CASSFRASYEQYF. J is TRBJ2-7 and V is TRBV5-6; no clear D. V lost 2 bases and J lost 0, with 6 bases in between. CDR1 and CDR2 (germline): SGHDT, YYEEEE. The CDR3 has 13 residues.

With regard to this clone: Other nucleotide sequences in the sample specify the same CDR3. V usage is TRBV6-5 and J usage is TRBJ1-5, with TRBD1 identical over 9 bases. CDR3 length: 14 residues. Per the germline V gene, CDR1 is MNHEY and CDR2 is SVGAGI. V shed 4 bases and J 5 bases; nucleotides not matched to a gene: 3. CDR3 sequence: CASSSGQGYQPQHF. CDR3 in DNA: TGTGCCAGCAGTTCGGGACAGGGATATCAGCCCCAGCATTTT.

This sequence joins TRBV4-3 and TRBJ1-3; D is unresolved. V shed 4 bases and J shed 0 bases, with 16 bases lying between them. Germline-derived CDR1 and CDR2 are LGHNA and YSLEER. The CDR3 runs to 17 residues. The CDR3, as DNA: TGCGCCAGCAGCCCAGAGGTAGTCGGTGACTCTGGAAACACCATATATTTT. Amino acid sequence: CASSPEVVGDSGNTIYF.